Listed below are T cell receptor beta chains from one sample, sequenced in a study of cytomegalovirus exposure and HLA in healthy donors. This table comes from immunoSEQ multiplex PCR, and its TCRdb copy is limited to in-frame clones, with some not included. The repertoire holds hundreds of thousands of clones, with about 66% as singletons. The sample taken for sequencing was PBMCs. All receptors derive from a female donor in good health and CMV-seronegative. Each CDR3 is given with its conserved first and last residue. The D gene is left open where the match is weak. Clone size appears in some rows only: once, few, many, or a class for an expanded clone.

V	D	size	J	DNA	CDR3
TRBV11-2	-	-	TRBJ1-2	TGTGCCAGCAGCTTAGATCTCGTAGATGGCTACACCTTC	CASSLDLVDGYTF
TRBV10-1	-	few	TRBJ1-4	TGCGCCAGCAGTGAGTCCGGCGGACAGTCTAATGAAAAACTGTTTTTT	CASSESGGQSNEKLFF
TRBV5-1	TRBD1	few	TRBJ2-7	TGCGCCAGCGGATTTGGGGGGACAGGCCCTTTGGAGCAGTACTTC	CASGFGGTGPLEQYF
TRBV7-3	-	-	TRBJ1-1	TGTGCCAGCAGCGCCCAGGGGAGAGGCACTGAAGCTTTCTTT	CASSAQGRGTEAFF
TRBV28	-	-	TRBJ2-5	TGTGCCAGCGCGGTGCAGGGTGTATGGGAGACCCAGTACTTC	CASAVQGVWETQYF
TRBV18	-	few	TRBJ1-3	TGTGCCAGCTCACCCAACTCTGGAAACACCATATATTTT	CASSPNSGNTIYF
TRBV18	-	-	TRBJ2-3	TGTGCCAGCTCACCAGTGCTGGCAAACACAGATACGCAGTATTTT	CASSPVLANTDTQYF
TRBV11-1	-	few	TRBJ2-2	TGTGCCAGCAGCTTAGGTCAGGGGTCCTCCACCGGGGAGCTGTTTTTT	CASSLGQGSSTGELFF
TRBV19	TRBD1	few	TRBJ2-5	TGTGCCAGTAGGGGGACAGGGGTTTTAGAGACCCAGTACTTC	CASRGTGVLETQYF
TRBV5-1	TRBD2	-	TRBJ2-7	TGCGCCAGCAGCTTCGGGACTATACCCAACGAGCAGTACTTC	CASSFGTIPNEQYF
TRBV19	-	few	TRBJ2-3	TGTGCCAGTAGTATCGTGACTAGAGCAGATACGCAGTATTTT	CASSIVTRADTQYF
TRBV6-5	TRBD2	few	TRBJ2-7	TGTGCCAGCAGTACTACGGGACTAGGGACCCACGAGCAGTACTTC	CASSTTGLGTHEQYF
TRBV18	TRBD1	-	TRBJ2-7	TGTGCCAGCTCACCTCGACAGGGGACCGGAGGTGAGCAGTACTTC	CASSPRQGTGGEQYF
TRBV7-9	TRBD1	once	TRBJ2-3	TGTGCCAGCAGCTCAGGACAGGGAGCAGATACGCAGTATTTT	CASSSGQGADTQYF
TRBV29-1	-	-	TRBJ1-2	TGCAGCGCCCAAGGGGATTCTAACTATGGCTACACCTTC	CSAQGDSNYGYTF
TRBV7-2	TRBD2	-	TRBJ2-7	TGTGCCAGCAGCTTCCGGACTAGCGGGATCACCTACGAGCAGTACTTC	CASSFRTSGITYEQYF
TRBV28	-	-	TRBJ1-5	TGTGCCAGCGCCGGTGGAGTCAATCAGCCCCAGCATTTT	CASAGGVNQPQHF
TRBV6-5	-	few	TRBJ2-7	TGTGCCAGCCAAGTTATTGGGGGCCGCGGGTACTTC	CASQVIGGRGYF
TRBV6-6	-	-	TRBJ2-6	TGTGCCAGCATCAGGGATGGGGCCAACGTCCTGACTTTC	CASIRDGANVLTF
TRBV30	TRBD2	-	TRBJ2-1	TGTGCCTGGAGTGTTGGAGCGGGACCTGAGCAGTTCTTC	CAWSVGAGPEQFF
TRBV6-6	TRBD1	-	TRBJ2-1	TGTGCCAGCAGACCCCGGACAGGCTCCTACAATGAGCAGTTCTTC	CASRPRTGSYNEQFF
TRBV5-4	TRBD2	once	TRBJ2-1	TGTGCCAGCAGCCCGCCCGGGCTAGCGGACTACAATGAGCAGTTCTTC	CASSPPGLADYNEQFF
TRBV5-8	-	-	TRBJ2-3	TGTGCCAGCAGCTTGGGGCGGAGCTACACAGATACGCAGTATTTT	CASSLGRSYTDTQYF
TRBV5-1	TRBD2	-	TRBJ2-3	TGCGCCAGCAGCTCAAAGCGGGAGAGGGTAGATACGCAGTATTTT	CASSSKRERVDTQYF
TRBV4-1	-	-	TRBJ1-1	TGCGCCAGCAGCCACGAGGCGTACATGAACACTGAAGCTTTCTTT	CASSHEAYMNTEAFF
TRBV7-9	-	-	TRBJ2-5	TGTGCCAGCAGCATGCGCAGGGGTTGGGAGACCCAGTACTTC	CASSMRRGWETQYF
TRBV5-6	TRBD2	few	TRBJ2-7	TGTGCCAGCAGCTTCCCTTCGGGAGGGGGAAGGGGCTACGAGCAGTACTTC	CASSFPSGGGRGYEQYF